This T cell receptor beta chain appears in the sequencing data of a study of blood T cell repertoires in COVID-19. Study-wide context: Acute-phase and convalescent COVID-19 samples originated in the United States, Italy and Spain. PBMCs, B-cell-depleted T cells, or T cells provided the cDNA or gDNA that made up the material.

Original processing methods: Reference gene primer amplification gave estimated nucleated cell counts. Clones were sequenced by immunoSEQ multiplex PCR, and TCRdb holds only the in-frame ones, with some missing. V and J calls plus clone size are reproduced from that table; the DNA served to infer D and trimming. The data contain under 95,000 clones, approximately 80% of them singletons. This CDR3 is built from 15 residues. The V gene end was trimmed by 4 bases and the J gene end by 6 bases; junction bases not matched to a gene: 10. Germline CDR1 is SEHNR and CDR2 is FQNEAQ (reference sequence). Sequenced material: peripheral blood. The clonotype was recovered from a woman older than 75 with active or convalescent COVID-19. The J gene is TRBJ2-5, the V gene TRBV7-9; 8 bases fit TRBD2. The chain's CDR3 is CASSSRGGPHQTQYF. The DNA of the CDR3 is TGTGCCAGCAGCTCCCGGGGGGGACCCCATCAGACCCAGTACTTC.